This T cell receptor (beta chain) was found in a study of blood T cell repertoires in COVID-19. Study information: The United States, Italy and Spain provided the acute and convalescent COVID-19 samples.

The table came from immunoSEQ multiplex PCR; TCRdb's copy has only in-frame clones and leaves some out. Of some 220,000 clones listed, approximately 81% are singletons. Trimming took off 6 bases at V and 5 bases at J, with 10 bases between the two ends. The CDR3 has 13 amino acids. The germline V gene encodes CDR1 MNHEY and CDR2 SVGAGI. This sequence was found in a woman aged 80 or older with active or convalescent COVID-19. J is TRBJ1-4 and V is TRBV6-5; TRBD1 might be the D (6 bases). Sequencing was performed on peripheral blood. The CDR3 nucleotides are TGTGCCAGCAGAACAGGGATGAATGAAAAACTGTTTTTT. This gives the protein CASRTGMNEKLFF.